This is a list of T cell receptor beta chains from one sample in a study of T cell responses to AZD1222 COVID-19 vaccine. Data came from immunoSEQ multiplex PCR; TCRdb stores just in-frame clones and leaves some out. The data show about 130,000 clones, about 94% seen once. Sequenced material: peripheral blood, taken on day 0 of AZD1222 vaccination. The receptors here all came from an adult in good health. The CDR3 runs from the conserved cysteine through the conserved F or W. The D gene is left open where the match is weak. Expanded clones are given a class, and other clones once, few, many or no size at all.

>NA|TRBJ2-7|NA|TRBV10-3
TGTGCCATCCGTTTAGGGGTCTCCTACGAGCAGTACTTC
CAIRLGVSYEQYF
>TRBD2|TRBJ2-1|once|TRBV19
TGTGCCAGTAGTAACCCGGGACTAGCGGACAATGAGCAGTTCTTC
CASSNPGLADNEQFF
>NA|TRBJ1-1|NA|TRBV11-2
TGTGCCACGAGGAGGGGCGTCGCGAACACTGAAGCTTTCTTT
CATRRGVANTEAFF
>TRBD1|TRBJ2-3|once|TRBV6-4
TGTGCCAGCAGCCCAAGACAGGGACCCACAGATACGCAGTATTTT
CASSPRQGPTDTQYF
>NA|TRBJ2-1|NA|TRBV11-2
TGTGCCAGCAGCAGCGACAGCTACTCCTACAATGAGCAGTTCTTC
CASSSDSYSYNEQFF
>NA|TRBJ1-5|once|TRBV7-8
TGTGCCAGCAGCTTTGGGGGTTTCAATCAGCCCCAGCATTTT
CASSFGGFNQPQHF
>NA|TRBJ1-1|NA|TRBV28
TGTGCCAGCAGGTTCTTACGGCAGAACACTGAAGCTTTCTTT
CASRFLRQNTEAFF
>NA|TRBJ1-1|NA|TRBV28
TGTGCCAGCAGTTTAAGAGGGGGGAAACCTTTCTTT
CASSLRGGKPFF
>NA|TRBJ1-4|once|TRBV19
TGTGCCAGTAGTATTAGGTGGGGGACTAATGAAAAACTGTTTTTT
CASSIRWGTNEKLFF
>NA|TRBJ1-2|NA|TRBV28
TGTGCCAGCAGTTATAACTATGGCTACACCTTC
CASSYNYGYTF
>NA|TRBJ1-4|once|TRBV12-3/TRBV12-4
TGTGCCAGCAGCCGGGACGGGAATGAAAAACTGTTTTTT
CASSRDGNEKLFF
>NA|TRBJ2-7|NA|TRBV19
TGTGCCAGTAGTATTTTCAGGGGAACCTACGAGCAGTACTTC
CASSIFRGTYEQYF
>NA|TRBJ1-2|NA|TRBV6-2/TRBV6-3
TGTGCCAGCAGTTACTCGTCAGAGTATGGCTACACCTTC
CASSYSSEYGYTF
>TRBD1|TRBJ1-1|NA|TRBV30
TGTGCCTGGTTAGACGGACAGGCGAACACTGAAGCTTTCTTT
CAWLDGQANTEAFF
>NA|TRBJ1-1|NA|TRBV7-9
TGTGCCAGCAGCTTACCGGAGAACACTGAAGCTTTCTTT
CASSLPENTEAFF
>TRBD2|TRBJ2-7|NA|TRBV2
TGTGCCAGCAGCGGAGTTAGCGGGAACGCCTACGAGCAGTACTTC
CASSGVSGNAYEQYF
>NA|TRBJ1-2|NA|TRBV6-5
TGTGCCAGCAGCTCGAACTATGGCTACACCTTC
CASSSNYGYTF
>NA|TRBJ2-1|NA|TRBV2
TGTGCCAGCAGTGAATTTTTCGGCCCCTTGAATGAGCAGTTCTTC
CASSEFFGPLNEQFF
>TRBD2|TRBJ2-2|NA|TRBV5-4
TGTGCCAGCAGCTCTCTAGCGGCCACCGGGGAGCTGTTTTTT
CASSSLAATGELFF
>NA|TRBJ1-1|NA|TRBV30
TGTGCCTGGAGTGTACGCGGGAGGCACACTGAAGCTTTCTTT
CAWSVRGRHTEAFF
>TRBD1|TRBJ2-4|NA|TRBV14
TGTGCCAGCAGCCCGACGTCGACAGGGGGACGGCTCCAAGCTCTAGCCAAAAACATTCAGTACTTC
CASSPTSTGGRLQALAKNIQYF
>NA|TRBJ1-2|NA|TRBV10-3
TGTGCCATCAGTGACTCGCAGTTCTATGGCTACACCTTC
CAISDSQFYGYTF